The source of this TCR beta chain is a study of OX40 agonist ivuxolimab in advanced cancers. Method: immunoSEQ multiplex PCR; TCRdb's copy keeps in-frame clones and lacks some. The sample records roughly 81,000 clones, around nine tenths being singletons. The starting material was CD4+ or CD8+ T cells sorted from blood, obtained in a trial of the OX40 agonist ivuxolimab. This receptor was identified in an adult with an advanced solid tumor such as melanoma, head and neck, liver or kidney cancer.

The chain's CDR3 is CASSLALSDGTGTKTQYF. DNA of the CDR3: TGCGCCAGCAGCTTGGCCCTCAGCGATGGGACAGGGACGAAGACCCAGTACTTC. The J gene is TRBJ2-5, the V gene TRBV5-1; 9 bases line up with TRBD1. Germline CDR1 SGHRS, CDR2 YFSETQ. The CDR3 sequence is 18 residues long. The J segment lost 6 bases and the V segment lost 0 bases, leaving 15 bases of the junction unmatched.